These 3 T cell receptor beta chains share one sample of origin, sequenced in a study of radiotherapy plus CTLA-4 blockade in lung cancer. TCRdb keeps only in-frame clones here, not all; method: immunoSEQ multiplex PCR. The sample lists some 96,000 clones; about 90% were seen once. The sequences come from peripheral blood, collected from a patient treated with radiotherapy plus ipilimumab. The source of these receptors is a human donor with non-small cell lung cancer that progressed on radiotherapy plus ipilimumab.

This sequence joins TRBV30 and TRBJ2-3; the D gene is possibly TRBD2 (5 bases). V was trimmed by 5 bases and J by 5 bases, leaving 14 bases between them. This CDR3 comprises 13 residues. Per the germline V gene, CDR1 is GTSNPN and CDR2 is SVGIG (reference sequence). CDR3 protein: CAWVGLPGDTQYF. The DNA for the CDR3 is TGTGCCTGGGTCGGACTCCCCGGAGATACGCAGTATTTT.

The chain has TRBV6-5 and TRBJ2-1; a weak D match, TRBD1 (6 bases). The V gene's germline CDR1 is MNHEY and CDR2 SVGAGI. This CDR3 is built from 11 residues. Trimming took off 6 bases at V and 9 bases at J, with 9 bases between the two ends. Here the CDR3 reads CASRQGGEQFF. The CDR3 DNA is TGTGCCAGCAGACAGGGCGGTGAGCAGTTCTTC.

The chain joins TRBV12-5 to TRBJ2-2, with TRBD2 matching 7 bases. Germline assignment: CDR1 LGHNT and CDR2 FRNRAP. Losses at the gene ends were 0 bases for V and 5 bases for J; bases not matched to a gene: 3. The CDR3 totals 15 residues. This CDR3 reads CASGLVIAGTGELFF. The CDR3 nucleotides are TGTGCTAGTGGTTTGGTGATAGCGGGTACCGGGGAGCTGTTTTTT.